The following is a T cell receptor beta chain sequence with its context. Its antigen is not identified. TCRdb recomputed calls from the multiplex PCR reads with MiXCR, one row per CDR3 protein. The sample yields approximately 280,000 distinct CDR3 sequences, 30% to 35% seen once. These data come from a study of breast tumors, draining lymph nodes, adjacent tissues. Study-wide points: The lymph node origin of tumor T cells was framed as consistent with a hypothesis, not demonstrated.

The V gene lost 3 bases and the J gene lost 7 bases, with 7 bases spanning the gap. This CDR3 contains 12 residues. Samples came from axillary lymph nodes draining the breast cancer. This sequence was found in a female donor with breast cancer. Some clones in this sample may be carry-over from other donors' samples. The V call is TRBV12-3 or TRBV12-4, the J call TRBJ1-5; a weak D match, TRBD1 (5 bases). Sequences were obtained from axillary lymph node tissue. This CDR3 is CASSFRVQPQHF. DNA for the CDR3: TGTGCCAGCAGTTTCAGGGTGCAGCCCCAGCATTTT.